This record concerns one T cell receptor (beta chain) sequence. Its antigen is undetermined. Normal lung was taken at the farthest possible site, at least 3 cm from tumour. Genomic DNA came from frozen unsorted single-cell suspensions. Assay used: immunoSEQ multiplex PCR; TCRdb lists only in-frame clones, some missing. The data hold under 2,000 clones, with about four fifths observed a single time. The source of the sample is a study of immune cell composition in non-small cell lung cancer. Broader study findings: Adenocarcinomas with higher top tumour-associated clone frequency had more reactive TILs.

Germline CDR1 MNHNY, CDR2 SVGAGI (reference sequence). This CDR3 is 13 amino acids long. Trimming took off 6 bases at V and 6 bases at J, with 14 bases between the two ends. The gene calls are TRBV6-6 and TRBJ1-2; D possibly corresponds to TRBD1 (6 bases). This clonotype was obtained from a human donor with non-small cell lung cancer. Sequencing was performed on non-adjacent lung tissue. This chain's CDR3 is CASSLTGEDGYTF. CDR3 DNA: TGTGCCAGCAGCCTGACAGGAGAAGATGGCTACACCTTC.